The TCR beta chain under discussion was sequenced for a study of control samples from healthy donors and cancer patients. Trimming took 9 bases from V and 4 from J, leaving 10 bases between them. The CDR3 runs to 12 residues. Germline V CDR1 and CDR2: KGHDR, SFDVKD. Some clones are missing from TCRdb's copy, which holds only in-frame ones; the method was immunoSEQ multiplex PCR. Here the sample spans about 120,000 clones, about 87% being singletons. The chain has TRBV24-1 and TRBJ2-3; no clear D. Material: blood. This sequence was found in a man in his forties in good health. CDR3 DNA sequence: TGTGCCACCGGGGATTTTGCAGATACGCAGTATTTT. Translating gives CATGDFADTQYF.